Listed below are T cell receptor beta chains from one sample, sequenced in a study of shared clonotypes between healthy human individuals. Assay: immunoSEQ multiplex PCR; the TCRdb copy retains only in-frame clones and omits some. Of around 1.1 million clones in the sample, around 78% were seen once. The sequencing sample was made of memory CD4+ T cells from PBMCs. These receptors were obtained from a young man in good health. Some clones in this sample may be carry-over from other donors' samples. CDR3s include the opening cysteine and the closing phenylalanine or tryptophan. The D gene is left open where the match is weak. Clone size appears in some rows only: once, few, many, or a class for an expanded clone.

CASSQVGLSTDTQYF TGCGCCAGCAGCCAAGTGGGGTTAAGCACAGATACGCAGTATTTT NA TRBJ2-3 NA TRBV4-1
CASKPGRLNEKLFF TGTGCCAGTAAGCCGGGACGGCTGAATGAAAAACTGTTTTTT NA TRBJ1-4 few TRBV19
CASSLQDQGSEQFF TGTGCCAGCAGCCTCCAAGACCAGGGATCAGAGCAGTTCTTC NA TRBJ2-1 few TRBV4-2
CASSWNSVTSYEQYF TGTGCCAGCAGCTGGAATAGCGTAACCTCCTACGAGCAGTACTTC NA TRBJ2-7 NA TRBV7-2
CASSLLNRGLDNEQFF TGTGCCAGCAGTTTATTAAACAGGGGTCTAGACAATGAGCAGTTCTTC TRBD1 TRBJ2-1 NA TRBV28
CASSAGTGYEQYF TGTGCCAGCAGTGCCGGGACAGGCTACGAGCAGTACTTC TRBD1 TRBJ2-7 NA TRBV28
CAIGSQSSYEQYF TGTGCCATCGGGAGTCAGTCCTCCTACGAGCAGTACTTC NA TRBJ2-7 NA TRBV10-3
CSVGGLGGGNEQFF TGCAGCGTTGGGGGACTGGGTGGGGGCAATGAGCAGTTCTTC NA TRBJ2-1 NA TRBV29-1
CTSSQTGEREYGSSYNEQFF TGCACCAGCAGCCAGACAGGGGAGCGGGAGTATGGAAGCTCCTACAATGAGCAGTTCTTC NA TRBJ2-1 many TRBV1
CASSLGVGRGTDTQYF TGCGCCAGCAGCTTGGGGGTCGGGAGGGGCACAGATACGCAGTATTTT TRBD2 TRBJ2-3 once TRBV5-1
CASSQAGSYEQYF TGTGCCAGCTCACAGGCGGGATCCTACGAGCAGTACTTC NA TRBJ2-7 NA TRBV18
CATRREMNTEAFF TGTGCCACCAGGCGGGAAATGAACACTGAAGCTTTCTTT NA TRBJ1-1 NA TRBV15
CACPGQARQNYGYTF TGTGCCTGTCCGGGACAGGCCCGACAAAACTATGGCTACACCTTC TRBD1 TRBJ1-2 NA TRBV30
CASSLEGEPLWNTEAFF TGCGCCAGCAGCTTGGAAGGGGAACCTTTGTGGAACACTGAAGCTTTCTTT NA TRBJ1-1 NA TRBV5-1
CASCAGSSYEQYF TGTGCCAGCTGTGCGGGGTCCTCCTACGAGCAGTACTTC NA TRBJ2-7 NA TRBV28
CASSPWDRSYF TGTGCCAGCAGTCCATGGGACAGGAGCTACTTC TRBD1 TRBJ2-7 once TRBV6-1
CASSEGQGGYNEQFF TGTGCCAGCAGCGAGGGACAGGGGGGCTACAATGAGCAGTTCTTC TRBD1 TRBJ2-1 NA TRBV9
CAWLEEAVTDTQYF TGTGCCTGGCTGGAGGAGGCCGTCACAGATACGCAGTATTTT NA TRBJ2-3 NA TRBV30
CASSPGGSRSNYNEQFF TGTGCCAGCAGTCCCGGGGGCAGCCGTTCCAATTACAATGAGCAGTTCTTC NA TRBJ2-1 NA TRBV28
CASSDLVGGQETQYF TGTGCCAGCAGTGATCTGGTGGGGGGACAAGAGACCCAGTACTTC NA TRBJ2-5 NA TRBV2
CAWSALAGRNEQFF TGTGCCTGGAGTGCACTAGCGGGGCGAAATGAGCAGTTCTTC TRBD2 TRBJ2-1 NA TRBV30
CASSPPDPRGGVSIQYF TGTGCCAGCTCACCACCCGACCCCCGAGGTGGAGTAAGCATTCAGTACTTC NA TRBJ2-4 NA TRBV18
CASSLSPLRSYEQYF TGTGCCAGCAGCTTATCTCCGCTAAGATCCTACGAGCAGTACTTC NA TRBJ2-7 NA TRBV7-3
CASRVLGLEQYF TGTGCCAGCAGAGTCCTAGGTCTGGAGCAGTACTTC NA TRBJ2-7 once TRBV2
CASSSGTGGTTEAFF TGTGCCAGCAGCTCCGGGACAGGGGGCACCACTGAAGCTTTCTTT TRBD1 TRBJ1-1 NA TRBV5-4
CASSSPRTGEDAFF TGTGCCAGCAGTTCGCCCCGGACAGGGGAGGATGCTTTCTTT TRBD1 TRBJ1-1 NA TRBV6-5
CASSSPEDEQFF TGTGCCAGCAGCTCGCCCGAAGATGAGCAGTTCTTC NA TRBJ2-1 NA TRBV5-6
CASSFRDTAYEQYF TGCGCCAGCAGCTTCCGGGACACCGCCTACGAGCAGTACTTC NA TRBJ2-7 NA TRBV5-1
CASSLSGGTEAFF TGTGCCAGCAGCTTGTCAGGGGGCACTGAAGCTTTCTTT TRBD1 TRBJ1-1 NA TRBV11-2